A single sample gave rise to the 10 T cell receptor beta chains below, sequenced in a study of cytomegalovirus exposure and HLA in healthy donors. The PCR used 60 Vbeta and 13 Jbeta primers. The assay was immunoSEQ multiplex PCR, and TCRdb's table has in-frame clones only and misses some. This sample carries 150,000 to 180,000 clones, around 80% of them seen once, and the ten largest clones take under 1.5%. Sequencing was performed on PBMCs. The receptors come from a man in his late teens or twenties in good health and CMV-seronegative.

This clone was seen a few times. This sequence joins TRBV2 and TRBJ1-5; 9 bases line up with TRBD1. The CDR3 loop spans 17 amino acids. CDR1 is SNHLY, CDR2 FYNNEI, per germline. The ends lost 3 bases at V and 3 bases at J; junction bases unmatched: 9. CDR3 protein: CASSEWTGALVNQPQHF. CDR3 bases: TGTGCCAGCAGTGAGTGGACAGGGGCATTGGTCAATCAGCCCCAGCATTTT.

DNA for the CDR3: TGCGCCAGCAGTCTAGGGGTGACAGGGGGTGCAGATACGCAGTATTTT. Translated: CASSLGVTGGADTQYF. The chain couples TRBV23-1 to TRBJ2-3; 9 bases match TRBD1. Being an ORF, TRBV23-1 has a function that is uncertain. Trimming removed 4 bases from V and 4 bases from J; junction bases left unmatched: 9. CDR3 length: 16 residues.

V is TRBV5-1 and J is TRBJ2-1; D possibly corresponds to TRBD1 (5 bases). Trimming removed 0 bases from V and 4 bases from J, with 11 bases in between. Germline values: CDR1 SGHRS, CDR2 YFSETQ. The CDR3 contains 15 residues. The CDR3 DNA is TGCGCCAGCAGCTTGGGGGGCGTCCGGTACAATGAGCAGTTCTTC. Residues: CASSLGGVRYNEQFF.

The chain recombines TRBV4-3 with TRBJ2-1, with 13 bases that match TRBD2. Germline V gives CDR1 LGHNA, CDR2 YSLEER. The CDR3 contains 15 residues. Trimming took 4 bases from V and 10 from J; bases not matched to a gene: 7. The CDR3 bases are TGCGCCAGCAGCCTTAGGACTAGCGGGAGTGGCGAGCAGTTCTTC. This sequence encodes CASSLRTSGSGEQFF.

The chain links TRBV27 to TRBJ2-1, with D possibly TRBD1 on 5 matching bases. V was pared by 3 bases and J by 2 bases, with 11 bases between. The CDR3 is made up of 15 amino acids. Germline CDR1 reads MNHEY; CDR2 reads SMNVEV (reference sequence). The CDR3 loop reads CASSFVTVPYNEQFF. The CDR3 DNA reads as TGTGCCAGCAGTTTCGTGACAGTCCCCTACAATGAGCAGTTCTTC.

The chain has TRBV6-5 and TRBJ2-3; 12 nucleotides agree with TRBD1. From germline, CDR1 is MNHEY and CDR2 SVGAGI. This CDR3 contains 14 residues. The ends lost 5 bases at V and 7 bases at J; junction bases unmatched: 4. The CDR3 is CASSPGQGANTQYF. DNA of the CDR3: TGTGCCAGCAGTCCGGGACAGGGGGCAAATACGCAGTATTTT.

This rearrangement joins TRBV28 to TRBJ1-2; tentative D call: TRBD1 (6 bases). V lost 3 bases and J lost 7, with 15 bases in between. This CDR3 has 14 amino acids. From germline, CDR1 is MDHEN and CDR2 SYDVKM. The CDR3 protein is CASSLWQGTGGYTF. CDR3 in DNA: TGTGCCAGCAGTTTGTGGCAGGGGACGGGTGGCTACACCTTC.

This clone has only one observation. The chain has TRBV7-9 and TRBJ1-1, with D hard to call. The CDR3 covers 11 residues. The V gene's germline CDR1 is SEHNR and CDR2 FQNEAQ (reference sequence). Trimming took off 5 bases at V and 3 bases at J, with 4 bases between the two ends. CDR3 DNA: TGTGCCAGCAGCCTATACACTGAAGCTTTCTTT. This codes for CASSLYTEAFF.

This clone was picked up one time. This chain joins TRBV30 and TRBJ2-7; 10 bases agree with TRBD1. CDR3 length: 15 amino acids. Germline trimming cut 1 base from V and 7 bases from J; bases unmatched to any gene: 10. CDR1 and CDR2 (germline): GTSNPN, SVGIG (reference sequence). CDR3 amino acids: CAWSAWGQGLWEQYF. CDR3 sequence (DNA): TGTGCCTGGAGTGCTTGGGGACAGGGGCTTTGGGAGCAGTACTTC.

This rearrangement joins TRBV5-1 to TRBJ2-5; D perhaps matches TRBD1 (6 bases). This CDR3 has 14 residues. V lost 7 bases to trimming and J lost 0 bases, with 13 bases between them. CDR1 is SGHRS, CDR2 YFSETQ, per germline. As DNA, the CDR3 is TGCGCCAGCGGCTCCCAGGGGTACCAAGAGACCCAGTACTTC. Encoded protein: CASGSQGYQETQYF.